These T cell receptor beta chains were read from a single sample in a study of patients and donors after allogeneic stem cell transplantation. Each CDR3 protein is one row after TCRdb ran MiXCR on the RT-PCR reads. The sample holds about a million distinct CDR3 sequences; about 20% are singletons and the top ten take 5.5% to 6.5%. Specimen: blood, either unsorted or a sorted T cell fraction (not recorded which). The receptors come from a human donor who was either an allogeneic HSCT recipient or a stem cell or donor lymphocyte infusion donor (not recorded which). It is not recorded whose cells these are; they may come from a transplant donor. The CDR3 runs from the conserved cysteine through the conserved F or W. The D gene is left open where the match is weak. Expanded clones get a size class; other rows say once, few or many, or leave the size out.

clone size	V gene	D gene	CDR3 length	J gene	CDR3 DNA	CDR3 protein
-	TRBV30	TRBD1	12	TRBJ2-7	TGTGCCTGGAGTGCGACAGGGTACGAGCAGTACTTC	CAWSATGYEQYF
-	TRBV20-1	-	13	TRBJ2-7	TGCAGTGCCTTCGCAGGGGACTCCTACGAGCAGTACTTC	CSAFAGDSYEQYF
few	TRBV20-1	-	15	TRBJ2-7	TGCAGTGCTGTTTTGGCGGGACCAATAACCTACGAGCAGTACTTC	CSAVLAGPITYEQYF
-	TRBV4-2	TRBD2	17	TRBJ2-7	TGTGCCAGCAGCCAAGGTGGTGGGGGACTAGCCTATAGCGAGCAGTACTTC	CASSQGGGGLAYSEQYF
-	TRBV6-1	TRBD1	14	TRBJ1-1	TGTGCCAGCAGTGCGACAGGGGTGAGGACTGAAGCTTTCTTT	CASSATGVRTEAFF
-	TRBV4-3	-	13	TRBJ1-2	TGCGCCAGCAGCGTGGGGACGTCCTATGGCTACACCTTC	CASSVGTSYGYTF
once	TRBV6-2/TRBV6-3	TRBD2	13	TRBJ2-1	TGTGCCAGCCATAGCGGGGGCTACAATGAGCAGTTCTTC	CASHSGGYNEQFF
-	TRBV10-3	-	13	TRBJ2-7	TGTGCCATCAGTGAAGGCCCCGGCTACGAGCAGTACTTC	CAISEGPGYEQYF
few	TRBV3-1	-	16	TRBJ2-3	TGTGCCAGCAGCCAAGAGGATACGGGACCCACAGATACGCAGTATTTT	CASSQEDTGPTDTQYF
few	TRBV2	TRBD1	14	TRBJ2-7	TGTGCCAGCAGGGCAGGGACAGCTACCTACGAGCAGTACTTC	CASRAGTATYEQYF
few	TRBV20-1	-	13	TRBJ2-1	TGCAGTGCTAGGACTAGTTCCTACAATGAGCAGTTCTTC	CSARTSSYNEQFF
-	TRBV2	TRBD1	15	TRBJ2-3	TGTGCCAGCAAAGAGACAGGGTTTGGCACAGATACGCAGTATTTT	CASKETGFGTDTQYF
-	TRBV9	-	13	TRBJ2-4	TGTGCCAGCAGCGAAGAGACCCGGAACATTCAGTACTTC	CASSEETRNIQYF
few	TRBV4-3	-	17	TRBJ1-4	TGCGCCAGCAGCCAAGATAGGGTCGGGAGGACTAATGAAAAACTGTTTTTT	CASSQDRVGRTNEKLFF
once	TRBV20-1	TRBD1	15	TRBJ2-7	TGCAGTGCTACAAACCCCGGGACAGCGGTCTACGAGCAGTACTTC	CSATNPGTAVYEQYF
many	TRBV9	TRBD2	16	TRBJ2-1	TGTGCCAGTAGTCCCCGGCTAGCGGGAGGCTACAATGAGCAGTTCTTC	CASSPRLAGGYNEQFF
few	TRBV7-8	-	16	TRBJ1-1	TGTGCCAGCAGCTTAGGTTTGTGGCAGACGAACACTGAAGCTTTCTTT	CASSLGLWQTNTEAFF
-	TRBV12-3/TRBV12-4	-	14	TRBJ1-2	TGTGCCAGCAGTCAACGGGCCGGCTACTATGGCTACACCTTC	CASSQRAGYYGYTF
-	TRBV7-3	-	18	TRBJ2-1	TGTGCCAGCAGCTTAGAGCCGACAAGCGGGCCAACCTACAATGAGCAGTTCTTC	CASSLEPTSGPTYNEQFF
-	TRBV6-1	TRBD2	16	TRBJ2-3	TGTGCCAGCAGACCGAGAGCGGGAGACGCGCCAGATACGCAGTATTTT	CASRPRAGDAPDTQYF
-	TRBV28	-	14	TRBJ2-7	TGTGCCAGCAGTTTATACAGCACAGAGTACGAGCAGTACTTC	CASSLYSTEYEQYF
-	TRBV5-1	-	14	TRBJ2-1	TGCGCCAGCAGCTTGGGAGCGGCCCCCGATGAGCAGTTCTTC	CASSLGAAPDEQFF
-	TRBV3-1	-	14	TRBJ2-1	TGTGCCAGCAGCCCCGTTGGGACCTTCAATGAGCAGTTCTTC	CASSPVGTFNEQFF
-	TRBV5-1	-	16	TRBJ2-5	TGCGCCAGCAGCTTGTCGGGCCGGGGGTTGGGGGAGACCCAGTACTTC	CASSLSGRGLGETQYF
-	TRBV29-1	-	14	TRBJ2-5	TGCAGCGTTGACATAACAGGGCTCCAAGAGACCCAGTACTTC	CSVDITGLQETQYF
-	TRBV15	-	15	TRBJ2-1	TGTGCCACCAGCATAGACGACTCGTGGTACAATGAGCAGTTCTTC	CATSIDDSWYNEQFF
few	TRBV29-1	TRBD2	15	TRBJ2-7	TGCAGCGCTTACCGCGTTAGCGGGGGGGCCTACGAGCAGTACTTC	CSAYRVSGGAYEQYF
-	TRBV7-8	TRBD1	15	TRBJ2-7	TGTGCCAGCAGCACTCTCGACAGGGCTCCCTACGAGCAGTACTTC	CASSTLDRAPYEQYF
-	TRBV12-3/TRBV12-4	-	16	TRBJ1-2	TGTGCCAGCACCCCTGGCGAGGCAGGGGTAAACTATGGCTACACCTTC	CASTPGEAGVNYGYTF
-	TRBV5-6	TRBD2	14	TRBJ2-3	TGTGCCAGCCAACTAGCGGGGGGAGCAGATACGCAGTATTTT	CASQLAGGADTQYF
-	TRBV29-1	TRBD1	13	TRBJ1-1	TGCAGCGTTTTCCGGGACAGGAACACTGAAGCTTTCTTT	CSVFRDRNTEAFF
few	TRBV20-1	-	15	TRBJ2-1	TGCAGTGCTAGGGTACAGGGCGCCCAGCACAATGAGCAGTTCTTC	CSARVQGAQHNEQFF
-	TRBV6-1	-	13	TRBJ1-1	TGTGCCAGCAAACGAGCAGGGAACACTGAAGCTTTCTTT	CASKRAGNTEAFF
-	TRBV6-1	-	14	TRBJ1-5	TGTGCCAGCAGTGGCGTTGCAGGGAATCAGCCCCAGCATTTT	CASSGVAGNQPQHF
-	TRBV25-1	-	14	TRBJ2-1	TGTGCCAGCAGTGATGCGGGACTCACGAATGAGCAGTTCTTC	CASSDAGLTNEQFF
once	TRBV10-2	-	12	TRBJ2-3	TGCGCCAGCAGTGAGTCCAGAGATACGCAGTATTTT	CASSESRDTQYF
-	TRBV5-1	-	15	TRBJ2-6	TGCGCCAGCAGCTTGTCTGCGGTTGGGGCCAACGTCCTGACTTTC	CASSLSAVGANVLTF
-	TRBV11-1	-	18	TRBJ2-7	TGTGCCAGCAGCTTAGCTCGACAAGCTGGACTGTTAGACAACGAGCAGTACTTC	CASSLARQAGLLDNEQYF
-	TRBV28	TRBD1	15	TRBJ2-2	TGTGCCAGCAGGAGACAGGGGGCTTACACCGGGGAGCTGTTTTTT	CASRRQGAYTGELFF
few	TRBV7-9	-	14	TRBJ2-4	TGTGCCAGCAGCGTAGGAGGGGCAGTGGACATTCAGTACTTC	CASSVGGAVDIQYF
-	TRBV30	-	13	TRBJ1-1	TGTGCCTGGAGTCCCACGATGAACACTGAAGCTTTCTTT	CAWSPTMNTEAFF
-	TRBV9	-	13	TRBJ1-1	TGTGCCAGCAGCCCCCTAACGACGGGGGCCGCTTTCTTT	CASSPLTTGAAFF
-	TRBV19	-	12	TRBJ1-4	TGTGCCAGTAGTATAGGAGTCGAAAAACTGTTTTTT	CASSIGVEKLFF
-	TRBV20-1	TRBD1	16	TRBJ2-3	TGCAGTGCTAGAGATCCGGGACAGGGGGCCCCAGATACGCAGTATTTT	CSARDPGQGAPDTQYF
-	TRBV5-1	-	16	TRBJ1-1	TGCGCCAGCAGCTTGGGCCGGCTCCCTCTGAACACTGAAGCTTTCTTT	CASSLGRLPLNTEAFF
few	TRBV12-3/TRBV12-4	TRBD1	16	TRBJ2-4	TGTGCCAGCAGGATGCCGGGACAGGGTCCCAAAAACATTCAGTACTTC	CASRMPGQGPKNIQYF
-	TRBV3-1	-	13	TRBJ1-2	TGTGCCAGCAGCCAAGATCACCGCTATGGCTACACCTTC	CASSQDHRYGYTF
few	TRBV7-9	-	16	TRBJ2-1	TGTGCCAGCAGCTTATCACAGGACCTTTCCTACAATGAGCAGTTCTTC	CASSLSQDLSYNEQFF